In its sample, the clone carrying this T cell receptor (beta chain) was seen many times. Its antigen is undetermined. This sample stems from a study of T cells after yellow fever vaccination. Study observations and caveats: The presence of abundant clonotypes contaminating from the bulk population was possible in FACS-sorted repertoires. Peaking faster, on day 5 versus 15, the secondary response was nonetheless weaker.

Production of TCR cDNA was by 5'RACE template switching, which also added a universal primer site and UMIs. TCRdb fed the 5' RACE reads into MiXCR, producing one record per CDR3 protein. The table lists under 150,000 distinct CDR3 sequences, about 7.7% of them singletons, with roughly 0.77% in the top ten. V lost 1 base to trimming and J lost 9 bases; unmatched junction nucleotides: 5. The CDR3 is 15 residues long. Germline V lookup: CDR1 DFQATT, CDR2 SNEGSKA (reference sequence). The material was CD4+ T cells sorted from PBMCs, obtained 5 days after the yellow fever booster vaccination. This TCR came from a young man who received the YFV17D yellow fever vaccine. This chain uses TRBV20-1 with TRBJ2-1, with 14 bases lining up with TRBD2. The CDR3 protein is CSARGLAGGLGEQFF. DNA for the CDR3: TGCAGTGCTAGAGGACTAGCGGGAGGGTTGGGTGAGCAGTTCTTC.